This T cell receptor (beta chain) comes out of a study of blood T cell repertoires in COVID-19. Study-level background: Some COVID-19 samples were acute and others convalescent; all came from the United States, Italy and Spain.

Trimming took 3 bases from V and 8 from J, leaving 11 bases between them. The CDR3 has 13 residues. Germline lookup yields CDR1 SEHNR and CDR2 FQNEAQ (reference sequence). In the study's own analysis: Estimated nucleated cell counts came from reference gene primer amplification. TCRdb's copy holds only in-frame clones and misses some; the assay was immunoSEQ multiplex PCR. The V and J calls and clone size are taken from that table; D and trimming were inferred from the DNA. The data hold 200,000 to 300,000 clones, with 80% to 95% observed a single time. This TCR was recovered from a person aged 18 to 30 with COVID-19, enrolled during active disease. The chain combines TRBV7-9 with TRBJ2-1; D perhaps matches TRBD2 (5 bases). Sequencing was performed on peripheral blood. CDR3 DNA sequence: TGTGCCAGCAGCTTTCCCCAGAGGGATGAGCAGTTCTTC. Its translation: CASSFPQRDEQFF.